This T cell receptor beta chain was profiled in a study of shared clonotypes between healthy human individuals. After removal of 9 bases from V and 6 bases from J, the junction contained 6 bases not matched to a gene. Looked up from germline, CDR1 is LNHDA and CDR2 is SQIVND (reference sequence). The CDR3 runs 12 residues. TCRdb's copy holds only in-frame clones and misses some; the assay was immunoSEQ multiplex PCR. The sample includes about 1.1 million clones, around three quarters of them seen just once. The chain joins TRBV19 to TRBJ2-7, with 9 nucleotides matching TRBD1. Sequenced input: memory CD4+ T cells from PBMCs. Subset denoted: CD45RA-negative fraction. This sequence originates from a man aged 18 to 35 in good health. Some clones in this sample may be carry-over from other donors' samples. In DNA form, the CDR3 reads TGTGCCAGCCGGGACAGGGTCTCCGAGCAGTACTTC. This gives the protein CASRDRVSEQYF.